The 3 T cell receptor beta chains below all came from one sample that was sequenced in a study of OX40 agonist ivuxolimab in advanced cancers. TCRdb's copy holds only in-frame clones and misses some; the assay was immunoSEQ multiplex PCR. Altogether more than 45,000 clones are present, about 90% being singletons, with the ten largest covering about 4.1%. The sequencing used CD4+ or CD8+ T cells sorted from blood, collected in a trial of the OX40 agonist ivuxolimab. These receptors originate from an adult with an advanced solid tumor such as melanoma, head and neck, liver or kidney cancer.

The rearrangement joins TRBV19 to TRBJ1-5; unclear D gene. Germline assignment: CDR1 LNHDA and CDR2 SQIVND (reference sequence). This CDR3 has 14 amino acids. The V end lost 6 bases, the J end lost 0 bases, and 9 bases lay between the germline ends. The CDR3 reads CASRSGGSNQPQHF. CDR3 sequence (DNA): TGTGCCAGTAGGTCTGGAGGTAGCAATCAGCCCCAGCATTTT.

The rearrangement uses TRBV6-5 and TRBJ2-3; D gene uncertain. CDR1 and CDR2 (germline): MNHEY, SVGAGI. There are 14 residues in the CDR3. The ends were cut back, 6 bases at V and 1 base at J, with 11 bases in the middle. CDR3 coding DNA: TGTGCCAGCAGCCAAGACCAGGGCACAGATACGCAGTATTTT. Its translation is CASSQDQGTDTQYF.

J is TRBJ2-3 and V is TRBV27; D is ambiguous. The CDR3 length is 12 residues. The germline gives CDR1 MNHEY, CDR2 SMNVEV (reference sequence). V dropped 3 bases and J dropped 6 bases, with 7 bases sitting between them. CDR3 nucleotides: TGTGCCAGCAGTTTCGGCCAGGATACGCAGTATTTT. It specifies CASSFGQDTQYF.